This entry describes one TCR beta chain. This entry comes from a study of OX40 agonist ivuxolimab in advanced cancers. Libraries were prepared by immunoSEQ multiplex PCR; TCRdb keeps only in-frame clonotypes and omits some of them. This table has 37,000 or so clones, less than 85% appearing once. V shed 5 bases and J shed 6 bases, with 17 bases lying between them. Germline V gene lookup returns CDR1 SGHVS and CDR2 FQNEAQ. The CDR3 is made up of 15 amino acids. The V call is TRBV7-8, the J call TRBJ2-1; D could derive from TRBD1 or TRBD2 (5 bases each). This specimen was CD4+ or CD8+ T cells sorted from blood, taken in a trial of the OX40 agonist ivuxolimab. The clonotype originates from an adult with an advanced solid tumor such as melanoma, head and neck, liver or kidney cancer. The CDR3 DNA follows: TGTGCCAGCAGCGAAGCCTCCGGGGCAATCAATGAGCAGTTCTTC. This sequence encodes CASSEASGAINEQFF.